What follows are 9 T cell receptor beta chains derived from one specimen sequenced in a study of blood T cell repertoires in COVID-19. Clones were sequenced by immunoSEQ multiplex PCR, and TCRdb holds only the in-frame ones, with some missing. The table lists around 150,000 clones, around 92% of them singletons. Sample: peripheral blood. The receptor source for this set is a man in his sixties with acute or convalescent COVID-19.

The gene calls are TRBV6-5 and TRBJ1-6; 7 positions match TRBD1. The germline V gene has CDR1 MNHEY and CDR2 SVGAGI. The CDR3 length is 15 residues. Trimming cost V 6 bases and J 7 bases; bases outside gene matches: 9. CDR3 loop: CASSPGGMRNSPLHF. CDR3 nucleotides: TGTGCCAGCAGCCCAGGGGGGATGAGGAATTCACCCCTCCACTTT.

The chain uses TRBV4-3 and TRBJ2-7; D is perhaps TRBD2 (7 bases). This CDR3 has 16 amino acids. Between the trimmed V and J ends, which lost 0 bases and 4 bases, there was a span of 16 bases. CDR1 and CDR2 (germline): LGHNA, YSLEER. The CDR3 bases are TGCGCCAGCAGCCAAGATTGGTCGGCGGGGGCGTACGAGCAGTACTTC. Translation gives CASSQDWSAGAYEQYF.

The chain employs TRBV15 and TRBJ2-3; the match to TRBD2 covers 8 bases. CDR1 is LNHNV and CDR2 is YYDKDF in the germline V gene (reference sequence). V was pared by 0 bases and J by 2 bases, with 10 bases of the junction left unmatched. The CDR3 consists of 18 residues. As DNA, the CDR3 is TGTGCCACCAGCAGAGATTTCCCAGCGGGGGCCAACACAGATACGCAGTATTTT. Translating gives CATSRDFPAGANTDTQYF. Together with reference TRBV15 and TRBJ2-3, the CDR3 gives the full variable domain: DAMVIQNPRYQVTQFGKPVTLSCSQTLNHNVMYWYQQKSSQAPKLLFHYYDKDFNNEADTPDNFQSRRPNTSFCFLDIRSPGLGDTAMYLCATSRDFPAGANTDTQYFGPGTRLTVL.

J is TRBJ2-5 and V is TRBV7-9; possible D gene TRBD1, 6 bases. Germline V gene data show CDR1 as SEHNR and CDR2 as FQNEAQ (reference sequence). Deletions cut 5 bases from V and 2 bases from J, with 18 bases between. The CDR3 has 16 amino acids. This chain's CDR3 is CASSNHTGLVQETQYF. In DNA, the CDR3 is TGTGCCAGCAGCAATCACACAGGGTTGGTTCAAGAGACCCAGTACTTC. The full variable domain, rest sourced from reference TRBV7-9 and TRBJ2-5, is DTGVSQNPRHKITKRGQNVTFRCDPISEHNRLYWYRQTLGQGPEFLTYFQNEAQLEKSRLLSDRFSAERPKGSFSTLEIQRTEQGDSAMYLCASSNHTGLVQETQYFGPGTRLLVL.

This rearrangement joins TRBV2 to TRBJ1-4, with D hard to call. Germline assignment: CDR1 SNHLY and CDR2 FYNNEI. Between the trimmed V and J ends, which lost 4 bases and 5 bases, there was a span of 11 bases. This CDR3 comprises 14 residues. The CDR3: CASSVEDYNEKLFF. The CDR3 nucleotides read TGTGCCAGCAGTGTAGAAGATTACAATGAAAAACTGTTTTTT.

V gene TRBV3-1 (or the pseudogene TRBV3-2) combines with J gene TRBJ1-6, with D hard to call. The germline gives CDR1 LGHDT, CDR2 YNNKEL (reference sequence). The CDR3 is 13 amino acids. Trimming removed 1 base at V and 7 bases at J, with 5 bases between. The DNA of the CDR3 is TGTGCCAGCAGCCAAGCCTTGAATTCACCCCTCCACTTT. It encodes CASSQALNSPLHF.

CDR3 DNA: TGTGCCAGCAGCTCCCAGGGTGCGGAAGCTTTCTTT. Translating gives CASSSQGAEAFF. The genes are TRBV11-2 and TRBJ1-1; tentatively, D is TRBD1 (5 bases). The V gene lost 4 bases and the J gene lost 8 bases, with 11 bases spanning the gap. The germline gives CDR1 SGHAT, CDR2 FQNNGV. CDR3 length: 12 amino acids.

The chain has TRBV2 and TRBJ1-1, with D uncertain. Germline loops: CDR1 SNHLY, CDR2 FYNNEI. The CDR3 covers 14 residues. Trimming left V 9 bases short and J 5 bases short, with 19 bases between. In nucleotides, the CDR3 is TGTGCCAGTGAACCGGGCCACGAGGGTACTGAAGCTTTCTTT. This codes for CASEPGHEGTEAFF. Using reference TRBV2 and TRBJ1-1 for the parts outside the CDR3, the full variable domain is EPEVTQTPSHQVTQMGQEVILRCVPISNHLYFYWYRQILGQKVEFLVSFYNNEISEKSEIFDDQFSVERPDGSNFTLKIRSTKLEDSAMYFCASEPGHEGTEAFFGQGTRLTVV.

In this sample, this clone turned up a few times. The chain joins TRBV7-9 to TRBJ2-2, with 8 bases that match TRBD1. CDR3 length: 17 amino acids. Per germline, CDR1 SEHNR and CDR2 FQNEAQ (reference sequence). V trimming: 5 bases; J trimming: 5 bases; junction bases outside the gene matches: 13. CDR3 residues: CASSQEGTGVRTGELFF. In nucleotides, the CDR3 is TGTGCCAGCAGCCAGGAGGGGACAGGCGTGAGAACCGGGGAGCTGTTTTTT.